This is a list of T cell receptor beta chains from one sample in a study of CD8 T cells in ankylosing spondylitis. A single record per CDR3 protein comes from TCRdb applying MiXCR to the 5' RACE reads. The repertoire has fewer than 250,000 distinct CDR3 sequences, about 10% of them found once; the top ten carry approximately 2.5%. What was sequenced was blood, either unsorted or a sorted T cell fraction (not recorded which). The source is a male donor with ankylosing spondylitis or in good health (not recorded which). Each CDR3 is given with its conserved first and last residue. D genes are given only for firm matches. Part of the rows lack a size; the others show once, few, many or a class for expanded clones.

many	TRBV5-1	NA	TRBJ2-4	TGCGCCAGCAGCTTCGGGCAGGGGTGGACCATTCAGTACTTC	CASSFGQGWTIQYF
many	TRBV19	NA	TRBJ1-3	TGTGCCAGTAGTATACGCATTTCTGGAAACACCATATATTTT	CASSIRISGNTIYF
many	TRBV5-1	TRBD1	TRBJ2-5	TGCGCCAGCAGCTTGGAGGGGACAGGGGCCCTCGAGACCCAGTACTTC	CASSLEGTGALETQYF
NA	TRBV11-1	NA	TRBJ2-7	TGTGCCAGCAGCCCCCTTATCGGGCCTCCCGCCCGGGGGGCTCCCTACGAGCAGTACTTC	CASSPLIGPPARGAPYEQYF
many	TRBV5-1	NA	TRBJ1-1	TGCGCCAGCAGCGTCGGACCCAACACTGAAGCTTTCTTT	CASSVGPNTEAFF
NA	TRBV20-1	TRBD2	TRBJ2-1	TGCAGTGCTAGACGACTCGCCCTAGCGGGAGGTTGGGGCAATGAGCAGTTCTTC	CSARRLALAGGWGNEQFF
many	TRBV18	TRBD1	TRBJ1-6	TGTGCCAGCTCACCGCAATCGACAGGGTCAAATTCACCCCTCCACTTT	CASSPQSTGSNSPLHF
NA	TRBV7-2	NA	TRBJ1-6	TGTGCCAGCAGCACCCTACCAGCCTCACCCCTCCACTTT	CASSTLPASPLHF
many	TRBV4-2	NA	TRBJ1-1	TGTGCCAGCAGCCAAGTGAAGGGTACTGAAGCTTTCTTT	CASSQVKGTEAFF
many	TRBV29-1	NA	TRBJ2-7	TGCAGCGTCCGGGAAGACGAGCAGTACTTC	CSVREDEQYF
many	TRBV24-1	NA	TRBJ2-1	TGTGCCACCAGTGATGCCGGAGCGAGCTCCTACAATGAGCAGTTCTTC	CATSDAGASSYNEQFF
many	TRBV25-1	TRBD1	TRBJ1-2	TGTGCCAGCAGCACAGAACAGGGGAACTATGGCTACACCTTC	CASSTEQGNYGYTF
many	TRBV15	NA	TRBJ1-1	TGTGCCACCTCCACGGGCATGAACACTGAAGCTTTCTTT	CATSTGMNTEAFF
many	TRBV20-1	TRBD2	TRBJ2-7	TGCAGTGCCGCCGGACTAGCGGGAGGTTGGGAGCAGTACTTC	CSAAGLAGGWEQYF
many	TRBV21-1	NA	TRBJ1-4	TGTGCCAGCAGCGCCCCCTGGAGGGGACAGTCGAATGAAAAACTGTTTTTT	CASSAPWRGQSNEKLFF
many	TRBV15	NA	TRBJ2-1	TGTGCCACCAGCAGAGAAGGCGGTTCCTCCTACAATGAGCAGTTCTTC	CATSREGGSSYNEQFF
many	TRBV20-1	TRBD1	TRBJ1-2	TGCAGTGCTAGGGGACAGGGGGAGGGCTACACCTTC	CSARGQGEGYTF
many	TRBV21-1	NA	TRBJ1-6	TGTGCCCGCCCTCAGGGGGATCCTTCACCCCTCCACTTT	CARPQGDPSPLHF
many	TRBV29-1	NA	TRBJ1-2	TGCAGCGTTAGAAGGGGGGATGGCTACACCTTC	CSVRRGDGYTF
many	TRBV12-3/TRBV12-4	NA	TRBJ2-1	TGTGCCAGCCGGCAGGGAAGCAACCGCAATGAGCAGTTCTTC	CASRQGSNRNEQFF
NA	TRBV29-1	TRBD2	TRBJ2-1	TGCAGCTGTATGGTAGCGGGAGGGGACAATGAGCAGTTCTTC	CSCMVAGGDNEQFF
many	TRBV12-3/TRBV12-4	TRBD1	TRBJ1-1	TGTGCCAGCAGCCCTAATACAGGGGGTTTGCGCACTGAAGCTTTCTTT	CASSPNTGGLRTEAFF
many	TRBV3-1	TRBD2	TRBJ2-2	TGTGCCAGCAGACCGCCTAGCGGGGGATCTACCGGGGAGCTGTTTTTT	CASRPPSGGSTGELFF
many	TRBV11-2	NA	TRBJ2-7	TGTGCCAGCAGCTTAGTAGGGGGCTACGAGCAGTACTTC	CASSLVGGYEQYF
NA	TRBV20-1	NA	TRBJ2-7	TGCAGTGCTAGACCCGATGACTACGAGCAGTACTTC	CSARPDDYEQYF
many	TRBV6-1	TRBD1	TRBJ2-3	TGTGCCAGCAGGCATGACAGGGGATTGGGAGGCACAGATACGCAGTATTTT	CASRHDRGLGGTDTQYF
many	TRBV7-6	NA	TRBJ2-5	TGTGCCAGCCGAAGAGGGGAGACCCAGTACTTC	CASRRGETQYF
many	TRBV10-3	NA	TRBJ1-1	TGTGCCATCAGTGAGAGAGGACTCATGAACACTGAAGCTTTCTTT	CAISERGLMNTEAFF
many	TRBV15	NA	TRBJ1-1	TGTGCCACCAGCAGCAGCATCGGGACTGAAGCTTTCTTT	CATSSSIGTEAFF
many	TRBV6-1	NA	TRBJ1-3	TGTGCCAGCAGCCGAAGCGGGACAACGGACCTCGGAAACACCATATATTTT	CASSRSGTTDLGNTIYF
many	TRBV7-2	NA	TRBJ2-7	TGTGCCAGCAGCTTCCCTGGACAGTTGGCTCTAAAGCAGTACTTC	CASSFPGQLALKQYF
many	TRBV4-2	TRBD2	TRBJ2-5	TGTGCCAGCAGCCCATCAGCGGGGGAAGGGACCCAGTACTTC	CASSPSAGEGTQYF
many	TRBV10-3	TRBD1	TRBJ1-2	TGTGCCATCAGTGAGTCGGACAGGGGACGTGGCTACACCTTC	CAISESDRGRGYTF
many	TRBV11-1	TRBD2	TRBJ2-1	TGTGCCAGCAGCTTATTTAGCGGGAGTGCGAATGAGCAGTTCTTC	CASSLFSGSANEQFF
many	TRBV30	TRBD1	TRBJ1-5	TGTGCCTGGAGACCCTCTTTGGGGACAGGCCTCAATCAGCCCCAGCATTTT	CAWRPSLGTGLNQPQHF
few	TRBV5-1	TRBD1	TRBJ2-7	TGCGCCAGCAGCCAAGGACAGGGGACCTACTACGAGCAGTACTTC	CASSQGQGTYYEQYF
many	TRBV5-1	NA	TRBJ1-2	TGCGCCAGCAGCTTGGGTGTAATCTATGGCTACACCTTC	CASSLGVIYGYTF
many	TRBV7-9	NA	TRBJ2-1	TGCGCCAGCAGCTTGGGGCAGTACAATGAGCAGTTCTTC	CASSLGQYNEQFF
many	TRBV27	TRBD1	TRBJ2-7	TGTGCCAGCAGTTACAGGGGCACCTCCTACGAGCAGTACTTC	CASSYRGTSYEQYF
NA	TRBV11-2	TRBD2	TRBJ2-7	TGTGCCAGCAGCTTAGGCGGGGGGGACTACGAGCAGTACTTC	CASSLGGGDYEQYF
many	TRBV5-1	TRBD2	TRBJ2-3	TGCGCCAGCAGCCCCTCGACTAGCGGGGGCACAGATACGCAGTATTTT	CASSPSTSGGTDTQYF
many	TRBV20-1	NA	TRBJ1-6	TGCAGTGCTAGAGATCAAGGCGTGAACTCACCCCTCCACTTT	CSARDQGVNSPLHF
many	TRBV5-1	TRBD1	TRBJ1-2	TGCGCCAGCAGCTTGGACAAACAGGGGGCGTCCTATGGCTACACCTTC	CASSLDKQGASYGYTF
many	TRBV5-6	NA	TRBJ2-2	TGTGCCAGCAGCATCGCAGGCACCGGGGAGCTGTTTTTT	CASSIAGTGELFF
NA	TRBV5-1	NA	TRBJ2-7	TGCGCCAGCAGCTTGGTAACCCAGTCCTACGAGCAGTACTTC	CASSLVTQSYEQYF
many	TRBV2	TRBD2	TRBJ2-7	TGTGCCAGCAGCGGGACTACTACCTACGAGCAGTACTTC	CASSGTTTYEQYF
many	TRBV3-1	TRBD1	TRBJ2-7	TGTGCCAGCAGCCAACCCGGGACAGGGAGCTACGAGCAGTACTTC	CASSQPGTGSYEQYF
few	TRBV7-2	NA	TRBJ1-6	TGTGCCAGCAGCCCCGGCAGTTATAATTCACCCCTCCACTTT	CASSPGSYNSPLHF
many	TRBV12-3/TRBV12-4	TRBD2	TRBJ2-3	TGTGCCAGCAGCCCGGGAGGCGCAGATACGCAGTATTTT	CASSPGGADTQYF
NA	TRBV5-1	NA	TRBJ1-1	TGCGCCAGCAGCTTGTATGGGACTGAAGCTTTCTTT	CASSLYGTEAFF
many	TRBV5-1	NA	TRBJ1-1	TGCGCCAGCAGCTTGGATAGGGTGAACACTGAAGCTTTCTTT	CASSLDRVNTEAFF
NA	TRBV11-2	TRBD2	TRBJ2-1	TGTGCCAGCAGCTTAAGCTTCCTCTCGGGACTAGCGGGGGGCGGTGGGGTGTTCTTC	CASSLSFLSGLAGGGGVFF
many	TRBV7-8	NA	TRBJ2-7	TGTGCCAGCAGCTTAGGTGGTTTCTCCTACGAGCAGTACTTC	CASSLGGFSYEQYF
many	TRBV3-1	TRBD2	TRBJ2-3	TGTGCCAGCAGTCGACCGGGACTAGCGGGTACTACCAGAAACACGCAGTATTTT	CASSRPGLAGTTRNTQYF
many	TRBV3-1	TRBD1	TRBJ1-3	TGTGCCAGCACCTCACAGGGACAGAACACCATATATTTT	CASTSQGQNTIYF
NA	TRBV23-1	NA	TRBJ1-1	TGCGCCAGCAGTCAATCTAAGAGATTGAACACTGAAGCTTTCTTT	CASSQSKRLNTEAFF
many	TRBV15	NA	TRBJ2-1	TGTGCCACCAGCAGAGATCTCAAGGGTGAGCAGTTCTTC	CATSRDLKGEQFF
NA	TRBV30	NA	TRBJ2-7	TGTGCCTGGAGCGCCGGGGGCTACGAGCAGTACTTC	CAWSAGGYEQYF
NA	TRBV11-3	TRBD2	TRBJ2-1	TGTGCCAGCAGCTTAGGACTAGCGGCGGGGAATGAGCAGTTCTTC	CASSLGLAAGNEQFF
many	TRBV30	TRBD1	TRBJ2-3	TGTGCCTGGAGTCTCCCCCGACGCGCCCGACAGGGAAGACCGGATACGCAGTATTTT	CAWSLPRRARQGRPDTQYF